One and the same sample provided the 27 T cell receptor beta chains below, sequenced in a study of metastatic and nonmetastatic thyroid tumors. There were no patients who had received any treatment before thyroid surgery. TCRdb re-called the PCR reads via MiXCR. Of 34,000 or so clones in the sample, roughly 15% were seen once. Sequencing was performed on blood. Every receptor here comes from a female donor with papillary thyroid cancer or a benign thyroid nodule (not recorded which). Some clones in this sample may be carry-over from other donors' samples.

This clone was seen at least ten times. A much larger clone sits a single nucleotide away, making a read error possible. Other DNA sequences from this sample encode an identical CDR3 as well. V gene TRBV20-1 combines with J gene TRBJ1-2; D not resolved. Germline lookup yields CDR1 DFQATT and CDR2 SNEGSKA (reference sequence). The CDR3 contains 11 residues. The V gene lost 6 bases and the J gene lost 6 bases, with 11 bases spanning the gap. In nucleotides, the CDR3 is TGCAGTGCCAGTGCCGGGCATGGCTACACCTTC. Encoded protein: CSASAGHGYTF.

V and J are TRBV12-5 and TRBJ2-2; TRBD2 agrees at 8 bases. CDR3 length: 15 residues. Germline lookup yields CDR1 LGHNT and CDR2 FRNRAP. V dropped 5 bases and J dropped 5; count of bases not matched to a gene: 7. For the CDR3, the DNA is TGTGCTAGTGGTGAAGCGGGAGTAATTACCGGGGAGCTGTTTTTT. It is translated as CASGEAGVITGELFF.

On this clone itself: Without the conserved terminal phenylalanine or tryptophan, this CDR3 likely stems from a read error. The J gene is TRBJ2-1, the V gene TRBV5-6, with D tentatively TRBD1 (5 bases). The CDR3 extends over 13 amino acids. V was pared by 0 bases and J by 10 bases, with 11 bases between. The germline V gene encodes CDR1 SGHDT and CDR2 YYEEEE. CDR3 residues: CASSLGTPTEQFY. Here the CDR3 DNA reads TGTGCCAGCAGCTTGGGGACACCCACGGAGCAGTTCTAC.

The rearrangement joins TRBV3-1 to TRBJ2-5, with no clear D. Germline V CDR1 and CDR2: LGHDT, YNNKEL (reference sequence). The CDR3 has 13 amino acids. Trimming shortened V by 4 bases and J by 4 bases, and 10 bases separated the two germline ends. CDR3 bases: TGTGCCAGCAGCCCAACTGCACGAGAGACCCAGTACTTC. Protein: CASSPTARETQYF.

In regard to this clone: At one of its ends the junction is not consistent with the germline gene, which may arise from a read error. The chain uses TRBV5-1 and TRBJ2-2; the D is unclear. Germline CDR1 and CDR2: SGHRS and YFSETQ. The CDR3 has 14 amino acids. The chain's CDR3 is CASSLETIGAELLF. The CDR3 region has the DNA TGCGCCAGCAGCTTGGAAACAATCGGCGCGGAGCTGCTTTTT.

This clone was recorded many times. This sequence joins TRBV7-8 and TRBJ2-5; 10 nucleotides match TRBD1. Germline V gene sequence: CDR1 SGHVS, CDR2 FQNEAQ. V gave up 5 bases and J gave up 5 bases; unmatched junction bases: 8. CDR3 length equals 15 residues. CDR3 sequence (DNA): TGTGCCAGCAGCAAACCGACAGGGGGCGTCGAGACCCAGTACTTC. Translating it yields CASSKPTGGVETQYF. The variable domain in full, completed from reference TRBV7-8 and TRBJ2-5, reads GAGVSQSPRYKVAKRGQDVALRCDPISGHVSLFWYQQALGQGPEFLTYFQNEAQLDKSGLPSDRFFAERPEGSVSTLKIQRTQQEDSAVYLCASSKPTGGVETQYFGPGTRLLVL.

The rearrangement links TRBV4-3 to TRBJ2-2; D is undetermined. The germline V gene encodes CDR1 LGHNA and CDR2 YSLEER. The CDR3 runs to 13 residues. Deletions cut 0 bases from V and 8 bases from J, with 7 bases between. The CDR3 DNA is TGCGCCAGCAGCCAAGATCGGATAGGGGAGCTGTTTTTT. It yields the protein CASSQDRIGELFF.

This clone has ten or more counts. The chain uses TRBV15 and TRBJ1-6; 7 bases agree with TRBD1. Germline V gives CDR1 LNHNV, CDR2 YYDKDF (reference sequence). V shed 3 bases, J shed 6 bases, and the junction held 2 bases outside the gene matches. This CDR3 contains 14 residues. As DNA, the CDR3 is TGTGCCACCAGCAGCCACAGGGGTAATTCACCCCTCCACTTT. Translation gives CATSSHRGNSPLHF.

This clone was picked up many times. The CDR3 loop is CASSYSKYISGDREHF. In DNA form, the CDR3 reads TGTGCCAGCAGTTACTCGAAATACATAAGTGGGGACAGGGAGCATTTT. This chain links TRBV6-5 with TRBJ1-5; 9 bases align to TRBD1. Germline CDR1 and CDR2: MNHEY and SVGAGI. This CDR3 is built from 16 residues. The trim removed 0 bases at V and 14 bases at J, leaving 14 bases unmatched.

This clone was seen repeatedly, ten times or more. The sample contains more than one DNA sequence encoding this CDR3. The chain links TRBV6-1 to TRBJ1-1; 7 positions agree with TRBD1. This CDR3 contains 15 residues. Germline assignment: CDR1 MNHNS and CDR2 SASEGT. The J segment lost 3 bases and the V segment lost 4 bases, leaving 8 bases of the junction unmatched. In nucleotides, the CDR3 is TGTGCCAGCAGTGCCCGGACAGGAGGGGACACTGAAGCTTTCTTT. It is translated as CASSARTGGDTEAFF.

This clone came up many times. The chain is built from TRBV7-3 and TRBJ2-3, with D maybe TRBD1 (5 bases). CDR3 length: 15 residues. CDR1 is SGHTA and CDR2 is FQGTGA in the germline V gene. The germline V and J ends were trimmed by 3 bases and 4 bases, with 14 bases remaining between them. CDR3 in DNA: TGTGCCAGCAGCTTGACAGCCCAAGGGGCAGATACGCAGTATTTT. Protein sequence: CASSLTAQGADTQYF. Looking up the rest from reference TRBV7-3 and TRBJ2-3 gives the full variable domain: GAGVSQTPSNKVTEKGKYVELRCDPISGHTALYWYRQSLGQGPEFLIYFQGTGAADDSGLPNDRFFAVRPEGSVSTLKIQRTERGDSAVYLCASSLTAQGADTQYFGPGTRLTVL.

This clone was found many times. The chain employs TRBV19 and TRBJ2-3; D unclear. The V end was cut by 8 bases, the J end by 0 bases, with 15 bases between. The CDR3 covers 15 residues. Germline loops: CDR1 LNHDA, CDR2 SQIVND (reference sequence). The CDR3: CASAPGTPSTDTQYF. CDR3 sequence (DNA): TGTGCCAGTGCCCCCGGAACACCTAGCACAGATACGCAGTATTTT.

This clone rates as medium-sized. The chain joins TRBV6-1 to TRBJ2-1; 8 bases are a match to TRBD2. This CDR3 spans 17 amino acids. Per germline, CDR1 MNHNS and CDR2 SASEGT. The junction had 10 bases not matched to a gene; V was cut back by 6 bases and J by 0 bases. The CDR3: CASRESISGSSYNEQFF. CDR3 sequence (DNA): TGTGCCAGCAGAGAAAGTATCAGCGGGAGCTCCTACAATGAGCAGTTCTTC.

This clone occurred many times. This sequence joins TRBV15 and TRBJ1-2; possibly TRBD1 for D (5 bases). Germline CDR1 LNHNV, CDR2 YYDKDF (reference sequence). The ends were cut back, 5 bases at V and 2 bases at J, with 15 bases in the middle. The CDR3 extends over 15 amino acids. The CDR3 protein is CATSPLRGSNYGYTF. CDR3 coding DNA: TGTGCCACCAGCCCGCTACGGGGGAGCAACTATGGCTACACCTTC.

This clone was detected ten times or more. The rearrangement uses TRBV29-1 and TRBJ2-2, with a weak D call TRBD1 (6 bases). The V gene's germline CDR1 is SQVTM and CDR2 ANQGSEA. The CDR3 is made up of 13 amino acids. Trimming removed 6 bases at V and 1 base at J, with 9 bases between. DNA for the CDR3: TGCAGCGTAAAACAGGGGAACACCGGGGAGCTGTTTTTT. It is translated as CSVKQGNTGELFF.

This clone was detected many times. The rearrangement uses TRBV9 and TRBJ2-1, with D tentatively TRBD2 (5 bases). The V end was cut by 4 bases, the J end by 8 bases, with 19 bases between. The CDR3 totals 15 residues. The germline V gene has CDR1 SGDLS and CDR2 YYNGEE. CDR3 DNA: TGTGCCAGCAGCCCCCCCGGCCTGCTCGGGGATGAGCAGTTCTTC. Translated, it gives CASSPPGLLGDEQFF. The whole variable domain, remainder taken from reference TRBV9 and TRBJ2-1, is DSGVTQTPKHLITATGQRVTLRCSPRSGDLSVYWYQQSLDQGLQFLIQYYNGEERAKGNILERFSAQQFPDLHSELNLSSLELGDSALYFCASSPPGLLGDEQFFGPGTRLTVL.

Ten or more counts support this clone. Different DNA sequences within this sample yield the same CDR3. The genes are TRBV6-1 and TRBJ2-1, with TRBD1 matching 8 bases. The trim removed 8 bases at V and 5 bases at J, leaving 5 bases unmatched. The CDR3 extends over 13 amino acids. Germline V gene lookup returns CDR1 MNHNS and CDR2 SASEGT. CDR3 nucleotide sequence: TGTGCCAGCCTGGGACAGGCGAACAATGAGCAGTTCTTC. Translated: CASLGQANNEQFF.

Ten or more counts support this clone. The rearrangement joins TRBV3-1 to TRBJ2-5; D may match TRBD1 or TRBD2 (6 bases each). The V end was cut by 3 bases, the J end by 5 bases, with 16 bases between. Germline V lookup: CDR1 LGHDT, CDR2 YNNKEL (reference sequence). CDR3 length: 15 amino acids. The CDR3: CASSHQGRGGETQYF. In nucleotides, the CDR3 is TGTGCCAGCAGCCACCAGGGTCGAGGGGGGGAGACCCAGTACTTC.

About this clone itself: This may be a read error: a much more frequent sequence differs by one nucleotide. J is TRBJ2-7 and V is TRBV6-1; TRBD2 matches 9 bases. The DNA end lines up better with TRBJ2-5; the J call may be wrong. Germline loops: CDR1 MNHNS, CDR2 SASEGT. The CDR3 is 18 residues long. The DNA for the CDR3 is TGTGCCAGCAGTGGGATTTCTAGCGGGACTAGCCGGCAAGAGACCCAGTACTTC. This translates into CASSGISSGTSRQETQYF.

This clone came up a few times. The chain joins TRBV6-4 to TRBJ2-1; D is ambiguous. Germline V gene lookup returns CDR1 MRHNA and CDR2 SNTAGT. The CDR3 contains 15 residues. Trimming left V 2 bases short and J 4 bases short, with 12 bases between. The DNA for the CDR3 is TGTGCCAGCAGTGACGGCTCTATCTATTACAATGAGCAGTTCTTC. Translated, it gives CASSDGSIYYNEQFF.

In this sample, this clone turned up many times. Other DNA sequences from this sample encode an identical CDR3 as well. The gene calls are TRBV7-8 and TRBJ2-3; 11 nucleotides match TRBD2. This CDR3 spans 15 amino acids. The V and J ends lost 11 bases and 3 bases, in that order; junction bases with no gene match: 10. The V gene's germline CDR1 is SGHVS and CDR2 FQNEAQ. CDR3 protein: CASFSGRARTDTQYF. CDR3 DNA sequence: TGTGCCTCTTTTAGCGGGAGGGCCCGAACAGATACGCAGTATTTT.

This clone was counted many times. V gene TRBV5-8 combines with J gene TRBJ2-7; no definite D call. Germline assignment: CDR1 SGHTS and CDR2 YDEGEE. V was trimmed by 0 bases and J by 6 bases, leaving 7 bases between them. CDR3 length: 12 amino acids. The CDR3 bases are TGTGCCAGCAGCTTGGGGGTTGGCGAGCAGTACTTC. Translating gives CASSLGVGEQYF.

This sequence joins TRBV20-1 and TRBJ2-7; D not certain. Germline-derived CDR1 and CDR2 are DFQATT and SNEGSKA (reference sequence). The CDR3 spans 12 residues. V shed 2 bases and J shed 4 bases, with 9 bases lying between them. The CDR3 DNA is TGCAGTGCTAGATCGGCGAGTTACGAGCAGTACTTC. Residues: CSARSASYEQYF.

This clone was seen ten or more times. The CDR3 protein is CASSQKYETEAFF. The DNA for the CDR3 is TGTGCCAGCAGCCAAAAATATGAGACTGAAGCTTTCTTT. V and J are TRBV3-1 and TRBJ1-1; D unresolved. V was shortened by 2 bases and J by 5 bases, with 9 bases between the two germline ends. The CDR3 sequence is 13 residues long. The germline gives CDR1 LGHDT, CDR2 YNNKEL (reference sequence).

This clone was seen many times. The chain combines TRBV29-1 with TRBJ2-1; 9 nucleotides line up with TRBD2. V was pared by 0 bases and J by 6 bases, with 6 bases of the junction left unmatched. CDR3 length: 15 residues. Germline loops: CDR1 SQVTM, CDR2 ANQGSEA. The CDR3 nucleotides read TGCAGCGTTGAAGAGGGGGCGGGAGGGCCCAATGAGCAGTTCTTC. Encoded protein: CSVEEGAGGPNEQFF.

This clone appeared many times. V gene TRBV20-1 combines with J gene TRBJ2-3, with 12 bases aligning to TRBD2. Germline V CDR1 and CDR2: DFQATT, SNEGSKA (reference sequence). This CDR3 comprises 14 residues. V shed 3 bases, J shed 4 bases, and the junction held 2 bases outside the gene matches. This CDR3 is CSASRLAGADTQYF. The CDR3 nucleotides are TGCAGTGCTAGTCGACTAGCGGGAGCAGATACGCAGTATTTT.

This clone came up many times. The rearrangement joins TRBV11-1 to TRBJ2-1, with 13 bases matching TRBD2. V dropped 5 bases and J dropped 1; count of bases not matched to a gene: 8. CDR1 is SGHAT and CDR2 is FQDESV in the germline V gene (reference sequence). The CDR3 is made up of 18 amino acids. CDR3 in DNA: TGTGCCAGCAGCGCGTTACTAGCGGGAGGGCCTTCCTACAATGAGCAGTTCTTC. Its translation is CASSALLAGGPSYNEQFF. Drawing the rest from reference TRBV11-1 and TRBJ2-1, the complete variable domain is EAEVAQSPRYKITEKSQAVAFWCDPISGHATLYWYRQILGQGPELLVQFQDESVVDDSQLPKDRFSAERLKGVDSTLKIQPAELGDSAMYLCASSALLAGGPSYNEQFFGPGTRLTVL.